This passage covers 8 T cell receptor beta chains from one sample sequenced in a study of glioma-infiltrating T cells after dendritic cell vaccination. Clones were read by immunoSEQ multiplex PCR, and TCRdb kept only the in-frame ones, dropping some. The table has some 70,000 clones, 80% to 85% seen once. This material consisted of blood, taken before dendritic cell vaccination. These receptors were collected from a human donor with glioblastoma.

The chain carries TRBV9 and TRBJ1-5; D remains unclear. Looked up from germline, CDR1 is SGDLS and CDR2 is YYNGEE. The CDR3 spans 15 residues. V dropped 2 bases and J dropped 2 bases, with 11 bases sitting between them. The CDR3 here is CASSVTGYGNQPQHF. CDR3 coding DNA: TGTGCCAGCAGCGTTACGGGGTATGGCAATCAGCCCCAGCATTTT.

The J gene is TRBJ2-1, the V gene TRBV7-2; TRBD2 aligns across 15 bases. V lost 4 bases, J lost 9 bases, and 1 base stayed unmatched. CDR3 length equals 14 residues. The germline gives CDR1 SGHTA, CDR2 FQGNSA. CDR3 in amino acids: CASSSGLAGGEQFF. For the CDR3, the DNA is TGTGCCAGCAGCTCGGGACTAGCGGGGGGTGAGCAGTTCTTC.

The CDR3, as DNA: TGTGCCAGCAGCTTTGCAAGTCTCGGGGCGGACAGGGTCTATGGCTACACCTTC. Encoded protein: CASSFASLGADRVYGYTF. The chain combines TRBV5-4 with TRBJ1-2; TRBD1 matches at 8 bases. V trimming: 2 bases; J trimming: 4 bases; junction bases outside the gene matches: 16. Germline CDR1 reads SGHNT; CDR2 reads YYREEE (reference sequence). The CDR3 contains 18 residues.

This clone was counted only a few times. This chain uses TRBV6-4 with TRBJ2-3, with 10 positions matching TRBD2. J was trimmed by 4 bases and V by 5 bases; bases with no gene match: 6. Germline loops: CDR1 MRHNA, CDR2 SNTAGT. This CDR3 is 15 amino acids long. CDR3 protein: CASSRGTSAADTQYF. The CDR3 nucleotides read TGTGCCAGCAGTCGGGGGACTAGCGCGGCAGATACGCAGTATTTT.

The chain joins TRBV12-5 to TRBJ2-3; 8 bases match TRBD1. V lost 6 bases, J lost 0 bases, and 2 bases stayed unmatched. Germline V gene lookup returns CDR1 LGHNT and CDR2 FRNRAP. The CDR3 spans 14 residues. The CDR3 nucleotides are TGTGCTAGTGGGCAGGGGGCTAGCACAGATACGCAGTATTTT. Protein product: CASGQGASTDTQYF.

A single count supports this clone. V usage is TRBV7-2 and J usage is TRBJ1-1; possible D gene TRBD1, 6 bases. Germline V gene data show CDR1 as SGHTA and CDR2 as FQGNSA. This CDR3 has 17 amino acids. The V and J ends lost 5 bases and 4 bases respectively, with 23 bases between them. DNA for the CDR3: TGTGCCAGCAGCCGCGCCGCCAAGGGGGTTCGTGGCACTGAAGCTTTCTTT. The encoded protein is CASSRAAKGVRGTEAFF.

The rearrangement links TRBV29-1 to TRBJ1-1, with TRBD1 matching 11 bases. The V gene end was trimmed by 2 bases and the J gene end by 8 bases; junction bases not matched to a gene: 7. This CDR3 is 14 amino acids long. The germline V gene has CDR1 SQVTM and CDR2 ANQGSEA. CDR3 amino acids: CSVEKGQGAWEAFF. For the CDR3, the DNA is TGCAGCGTTGAAAAAGGACAGGGGGCTTGGGAAGCTTTCTTT. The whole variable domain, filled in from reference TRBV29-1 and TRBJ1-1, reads SAVISQKPSRDICQRGTSLTIQCQVDSQVTMMFWYRQQPGQSLTLIATANQGSEATYESGFVIDKFPISRPNLTFSTLTVSNMSPEDSSIYLCSVEKGQGAWEAFFGQGTRLTVV.

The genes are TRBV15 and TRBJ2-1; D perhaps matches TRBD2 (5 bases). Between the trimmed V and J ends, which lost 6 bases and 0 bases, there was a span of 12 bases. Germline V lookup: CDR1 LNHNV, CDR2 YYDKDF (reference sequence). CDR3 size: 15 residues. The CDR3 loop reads CATRGVGSSYNEQFF. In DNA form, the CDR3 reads TGTGCCACCAGGGGAGTGGGGAGCTCCTACAATGAGCAGTTCTTC.